These 21 T cell receptor beta chains came from one sample sequenced in a study of CD4 T cells in relation to SARS-CoV-2 and coronaviruses. TCRdb's copy holds only in-frame clones and misses some; the assay was immunoSEQ multiplex PCR. The sample comprises about 22,000 clones, just under 70% of which are singletons, and around 19% rests with the top ten. What these receptors recognize is not known. The unexposed donors gave CD4+ T cells in about 2010-2019, prior to COVID-19. The cells were cultured for 10 days before CD4+ T cells were isolated. The sequencing sample was made of CD4+ T cells from PBMCs, cultured in vitro. These receptors were collected from a human donor in good health.

Only a few counts were recorded for this clone. The rearrangement links TRBV7-2 to TRBJ2-2; possible D gene TRBD1, 6 bases. The CDR3 is 14 residues long. Trimming took off 7 bases at V and 2 bases at J, with 11 bases between the two ends. CDR1 SGHTA and CDR2 FQGNSA come from the germline V gene. CDR3 DNA: TGTGCCAGCACAAACAGGGTAAACACCGGGGAGCTGTTTTTT. It yields the protein CASTNRVNTGELFF.

The J gene is TRBJ2-5, the V gene TRBV28, with D perhaps being TRBD1 or TRBD2 (5 bases each). Per the germline V gene, CDR1 is MDHEN and CDR2 is SYDVKM. This CDR3 has 15 amino acids. V was cut by 4 bases and J by 0 bases, with 12 bases left in between. The CDR3 sequence is CASSSMGENQETQYF. DNA of the CDR3: TGTGCCAGCAGTTCTATGGGGGAAAACCAAGAGACCCAGTACTTC.

V usage is TRBV18 and J usage is TRBJ2-6; 8 nucleotides line up with TRBD2. There are 18 residues in the CDR3. Germline V lookup: CDR1 KGHSH, CDR2 LQKENI. The ends lost 5 bases at V and 0 bases at J; junction bases unmatched: 9. The CDR3 protein is CASSKRGKMPSGANVLTF. Here the CDR3 DNA reads TGTGCCAGCTCAAAGCGGGGGAAAATGCCCTCTGGGGCCAACGTCCTGACTTTC.

The J gene is TRBJ2-7, the V gene TRBV25-1, with D possibly matching TRBD2 (8 bases). Germline CDR1 MGHDK, CDR2 SYGVNS. CDR3 length equals 18 residues. For the CDR3, the DNA is TGTGCTCGAAAGGGGGCGGGAGGATTTGAGCGAGGTATGTACGAGCAGTACTTC. This sequence encodes CARKGAGGFERGMYEQYF.

This chain links TRBV19 with TRBJ2-6; D uncertain. Trimming removed 0 bases at V and 2 bases at J, with 8 bases between. CDR1 is LNHDA, CDR2 SQIVND, per germline (reference sequence). CDR3 length equals 16 residues. CDR3 in DNA: TGTGCCAGTAGTATAGAGGGAAACGCTGGGGCCAACGTCCTGACTTTC. Protein sequence: CASSIEGNAGANVLTF.

This sequence joins TRBV4-1 and TRBJ2-7; D is unresolved. This CDR3 comprises 12 residues. The germline V gene has CDR1 MGHRA and CDR2 YSYEKL. Between the trimmed V and J ends, which lost 1 base and 7 bases, there was a span of 8 bases. Written as DNA, the CDR3 is TGCGCCAGCAGCCAAGGATGGCAAGAGCAGTACTTC. It translates to CASSQGWQEQYF.

The chain employs TRBV10-2 and TRBJ2-3; TRBD2 aligns across 7 bases. V dropped 7 bases and J dropped 0; count of bases not matched to a gene: 4. Germline CDR1 is WSHSY and CDR2 is SAAADI. The CDR3 totals 14 residues. The CDR3 here is CASKRGGSTDTQYF. The CDR3 coding sequence is TGCGCCAGCAAACGCGGGGGTAGCACAGATACGCAGTATTTT.

The sample holds one count of this clone. The chain carries TRBV12-5 and TRBJ2-5; D tentatively fits TRBD1 or TRBD2 (6 bases each). CDR1 is LGHNT and CDR2 is FRNRAP in the germline V gene. The V and J ends lost 2 bases and 5 bases respectively, with 15 bases between them. This CDR3 has 15 residues. The CDR3 DNA reads TGTGCTAGTGGTTTGACCCGAAAAGGGGGGGAGACCCAGTACTTC. This gives the protein CASGLTRKGGETQYF. Using reference TRBV12-5 and TRBJ2-5 for the parts outside the CDR3, the full variable domain is DARVTQTPRHKVTEMGQEVTMRCQPILGHNTVFWYRQTMMQGLELLAYFRNRAPLDDSGMPKDRFSAEMPDATLATLKIQPSEPRDSAVYFCASGLTRKGGETQYFGPGTRLLVL.

The chain carries TRBV19 and TRBJ1-5; 11 bases agree with TRBD1. CDR3 length: 17 amino acids. Germline V gene data show CDR1 as LNHDA and CDR2 as SQIVND (reference sequence). V shed 6 bases, J shed 4 bases, and the junction held 11 bases outside the gene matches. CDR3 coding DNA: TGTGCCAGTAGCAGCCCCCCGGGGACAGGGGGTAATCAGCCCCAGCATTTT. The encoded protein is CASSSPPGTGGNQPQHF.

This clone was counted a few times. CDR3 coding DNA: TGTGCCAGCAGCGTAGCGGCTTCGCTCCACGCTGAAGCTTTCTTT. Protein product: CASSVAASLHAEAFF. V and J are TRBV9 and TRBJ1-1; D call uncertain. V dropped 0 bases and J dropped 6 bases, with 15 bases sitting between them. The germline V gene has CDR1 SGDLS and CDR2 YYNGEE. The CDR3 is made up of 15 amino acids. Full variable domain (outside the CDR3, taken from reference TRBV9 and TRBJ1-1): DSGVTQTPKHLITATGQRVTLRCSPRSGDLSVYWYQQSLDQGLQFLIQYYNGEERAKGNILERFSAQQFPDLHSELNLSSLELGDSALYFCASSVAASLHAEAFFGQGTRLTVV.

The DNA for the CDR3 is TGTGCCAGCAGGGGATACAATGAGCAGTTCTTC. Its translation is CASRGYNEQFF. The chain joins TRBV27 to TRBJ2-1, with D unclear. Germline V gives CDR1 MNHEY, CDR2 SMNVEV (reference sequence). V dropped 6 bases and J dropped 4 bases, with 4 bases sitting between them. This CDR3 is 11 amino acids long.

The V call is TRBV20-1, the J call TRBJ1-2; maybe TRBD1 (5 bases). In germline, CDR1 is DFQATT, CDR2 SNEGSKA (reference sequence). The germline V and J ends were trimmed by 3 bases and 8 bases, with 25 bases remaining between them. The CDR3 spans 16 residues. The CDR3 protein is CSASAPKVSRVSGYTF. In nucleotides, the CDR3 is TGCAGTGCTAGTGCTCCGAAAGTTAGCAGGGTGTCCGGCTACACCTTC.

The V gene is TRBV9, the J gene TRBJ2-1, with unresolved D. The V and J ends lost 0 bases and 6 bases respectively, with 10 bases between them. The CDR3 covers 14 residues. Germline loops: CDR1 SGDLS, CDR2 YYNGEE. The CDR3 nucleotides are TGTGCCAGCAGCGTAGAGCCGGTCCCCAATGAGCAGTTCTTC. Its translation is CASSVEPVPNEQFF.

V is TRBV5-4 and J is TRBJ2-2; D is unclear. This CDR3 region has 16 residues. Looked up from germline, CDR1 is SGHNT and CDR2 is YYREEE (reference sequence). Trimming took off 4 bases at V and 4 bases at J, with 17 bases between the two ends. In DNA form, the CDR3 reads TGTGCCAGCAGCAGGTCCGGGCGGCATTCCACCGGGGAGCTGTTTTTT. This translates into CASSRSGRHSTGELFF.

The chain carries TRBV5-5 and TRBJ2-4; D ambiguous. There are 14 residues in the CDR3. Germline CDR1 reads SGHKS; CDR2 reads YYEKEE (reference sequence). Trimming pared 2 bases from V and 0 bases from J, leaving 6 bases between. CDR3 sequence reads: CASSFDLAKNIQYF. CDR3 nucleotides: TGTGCCAGCAGCTTTGATTTAGCCAAAAACATTCAGTACTTC.

This clone was found a few times. The J gene is TRBJ2-7, the V gene TRBV7-2, with TRBD2 as a possible D gene (6 bases). Trimming pared 6 bases from V and 3 bases from J, leaving 18 bases between. CDR3 length: 15 residues. The germline CDR1 and CDR2 sequences are SGHTA and FQGNSA. In DNA form, the CDR3 reads TGTGCCAGCAGACAAGCGGGCGCGTTCGGCTACGAGCAGTACTTC. Encoded protein: CASRQAGAFGYEQYF. The full variable domain, rest sourced from reference TRBV7-2 and TRBJ2-7, is GAGVSQSPSNKVTEKGKDVELRCDPISGHTALYWYRQSLGQGLEFLIYFQGNSAPDKSGLPSDRFSAERTGGSVSTLTIQRTQQEDSAVYLCASRQAGAFGYEQYFGPGTRLTVT.

This chain links TRBV3-1 (or the pseudogene TRBV3-2) with TRBJ2-1, with D perhaps TRBD2 (5 bases). The CDR3 totals 15 residues. V lost 1 base to trimming and J lost 8 bases, with 15 bases between them. Germline CDR1 and CDR2: LGHDT and YNNKEL (reference sequence). The CDR3 here is CASSQALPISDEQFF. The CDR3 coding sequence is TGTGCCAGCAGCCAAGCTCTCCCTATTAGCGATGAGCAGTTCTTC.

This sequence joins TRBV3-1 (or the pseudogene TRBV3-2) and TRBJ2-1; 7 bases are shared with TRBD2. Germline lookup yields CDR1 LGHDT and CDR2 YNNKEL (reference sequence). The CDR3 runs 15 residues. The trim removed 1 base at V and 10 bases at J, leaving 10 bases unmatched. CDR3 region: CASSQGTRVGGEQFF. Written as DNA, the CDR3 is TGTGCCAGCAGCCAAGGGACTAGAGTCGGTGGGGAGCAGTTCTTC.

The chain links TRBV19 to TRBJ1-6; D is ambiguous. Germline V gene sequence: CDR1 LNHDA, CDR2 SQIVND (reference sequence). The CDR3 totals 13 residues. Trimming removed 5 bases at V and 4 bases at J, with 6 bases between. The CDR3 region has the DNA TGTGCCAGTAGTTTCACTTATAATTCACCCCTCCACTTT. It is translated as CASSFTYNSPLHF.

This chain joins TRBV6-5 and TRBJ1-1; 11 nucleotides match TRBD1. The CDR3 covers 15 residues. V lost 0 bases to trimming and J lost 7 bases; unmatched junction nucleotides: 4. Germline CDR1 MNHEY, CDR2 SVGAGI. The DNA for the CDR3 is TGTGCCAGCAGTTACTCGGACAGGGGGCTTGGTGAAGCTTTCTTT. Its protein product is CASSYSDRGLGEAFF.

Here the CDR3 reads CASSFQGVGTEAFF. Here the CDR3 DNA reads TGTGCCAGCAGCTTCCAGGGGGTGGGCACTGAAGCTTTCTTT. The V gene is TRBV11-2, the J gene TRBJ1-1, with TRBD1 matching 7 bases. Germline V gene sequence: CDR1 SGHAT, CDR2 FQNNGV. There are 14 residues in the CDR3. V dropped 3 bases and J dropped 4; count of bases not matched to a gene: 5.